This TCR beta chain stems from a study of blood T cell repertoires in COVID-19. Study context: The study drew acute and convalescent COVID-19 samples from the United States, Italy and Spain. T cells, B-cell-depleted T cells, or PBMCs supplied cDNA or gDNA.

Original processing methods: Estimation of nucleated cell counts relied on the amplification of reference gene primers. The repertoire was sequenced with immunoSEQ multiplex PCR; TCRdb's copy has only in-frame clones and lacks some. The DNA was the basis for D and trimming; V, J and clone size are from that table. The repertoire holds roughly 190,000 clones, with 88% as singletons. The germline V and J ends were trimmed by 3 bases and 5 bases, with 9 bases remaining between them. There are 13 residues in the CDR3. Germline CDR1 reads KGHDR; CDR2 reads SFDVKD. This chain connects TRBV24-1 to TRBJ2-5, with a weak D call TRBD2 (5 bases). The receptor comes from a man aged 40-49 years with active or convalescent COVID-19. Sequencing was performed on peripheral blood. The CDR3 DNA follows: TGTGCCACCAGTGATGAATGGAGGGAGACCCAGTACTTC. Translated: CATSDEWRETQYF.